These 26 T cell receptor beta chains originate from one sample sequenced in a study of CD8 T cells in ankylosing spondylitis. Study-level points and caveats: Typical of ankylosing spondylitis blood, it appeared, was a TCR beta motif of roughly eight highly homologous variants.

From the 5' RACE reads, TCRdb called clonotypes with MiXCR, one entry per CDR3 protein. The data contain 250,000 to 350,000 distinct CDR3 sequences, 7% to 9% of them singletons. No antigen has been assigned to these receptors. The material sequenced was blood, either unsorted or a sorted T cell fraction (not recorded which). These receptors were collected from a male donor with ankylosing spondylitis.

This clonotype was observed many times. The chain couples TRBV20-1 to TRBJ2-3; D may be TRBD2 (5 bases). The CDR3 length is 13 residues. Germline V lookup: CDR1 DFQATT, CDR2 SNEGSKA (reference sequence). V lost 0 bases, J lost 6 bases, and 10 bases lay in between. The CDR3 sequence: CSARDLGVDTQYF. The CDR3 DNA is TGCAGTGCTAGAGATCTCGGGGTGGATACGCAGTATTTT.

This clonotype turned up a few times. The chain's CDR3 is CASSRTSGRAGTGELFF. The CDR3 DNA reads as TGCGCCAGCAGTCGGACTAGCGGGAGGGCCGGGACCGGGGAGCTGTTTTTT. The rearrangement uses TRBV10-2 and TRBJ2-2; 15 nucleotides match TRBD2. Trimming at V came to 5 bases and at J to 5 bases, leaving 6 bases not matched to a gene. Per germline, CDR1 WSHSY and CDR2 SAAADI. The length of the CDR3 is 17 residues.

CDR3 in DNA: TGTGCCACCAGCAAACTCGGGACAGCCAACACCGGGGAGCTGTTTTTT. Its translation: CATSKLGTANTGELFF. V usage is TRBV15 and J usage is TRBJ2-2; 7 bases fit TRBD1. Germline CDR1 LNHNV, CDR2 YYDKDF (reference sequence). The CDR3 length is 16 residues. V dropped 4 bases and J dropped 2; count of bases not matched to a gene: 7.

This chain connects TRBV27 to TRBJ2-1; D remains unclear. Germline V CDR1 and CDR2: MNHEY, SMNVEV (reference sequence). This CDR3 region has 12 residues. Trimming took off 5 bases at V and 6 bases at J, with 8 bases between the two ends. Here the CDR3 DNA reads TGTGCCAGCAGTACTCTCGGCAATGAGCAGTTCTTC. Its translation: CASSTLGNEQFF.

This clonotype was observed a few times. The V gene is TRBV5-6, the J gene TRBJ2-2, with TRBD2 as a possible D gene (5 bases). The CDR3 spans 15 residues. CDR1 and CDR2 from the germline V gene are SGHDT and YYEEEE. V dropped 4 bases and J dropped 5 bases, with 15 bases sitting between them. The CDR3 coding sequence is TGTGCCAGCAGCCTCAGAGCTCCGGGGACCGGGGAGCTGTTTTTT. Its protein product is CASSLRAPGTGELFF.

This clonotype was found a few times. This chain joins TRBV9 and TRBJ1-4; D is unresolved. Germline V gives CDR1 SGDLS, CDR2 YYNGEE. The CDR3 has 13 amino acids. Trimming removed 4 bases from V and 5 bases from J, with 9 bases in between. The chain's CDR3 is CASSPDGNEKLFF. Here the CDR3 DNA reads TGTGCCAGCAGCCCCGACGGGAATGAAAAACTGTTTTTT.

This clonotype came up a few times. DNA of the CDR3: TGTGCCAGCAGTGTAAGGGATCATACACCCTACTATGGCTACACCTTC. This codes for CASSVRDHTPYYGYTF. The V call is TRBV2, the J call TRBJ1-2; D gene uncertain. V lost 4 bases to trimming and J lost 3 bases, with 18 bases between them. The V gene's germline CDR1 is SNHLY and CDR2 FYNNEI. This CDR3 spans 16 amino acids.

This clonotype was seen a handful of times. This chain connects TRBV29-1 to TRBJ2-7; 7 positions agree with TRBD1. From germline, CDR1 is SQVTM and CDR2 ANQGSEA. Trimming took 6 bases from V and 5 from J; bases not matched to a gene: 10. The CDR3 spans 13 residues. CDR3 bases: TGCAGCGTGCCCACAGGGGCGGGCAACGAGCAGTACTTC. This codes for CSVPTGAGNEQYF.

V is TRBV29-1 and J is TRBJ1-1; tentatively, D is TRBD1 (5 bases). There are 13 residues in the CDR3. CDR1 SQVTM and CDR2 ANQGSEA come from the germline V gene. Trimming cost V 1 base and J 4 bases, with 10 bases left between them. CDR3 in amino acids: CSVEAREPTEAFF. The CDR3 nucleotides read TGCAGCGTTGAAGCCAGGGAACCCACTGAAGCTTTCTTT. The variable domain in full, with the rest retrieved from reference TRBV29-1 and TRBJ1-1, is SAVISQKPSRDICQRGTSLTIQCQVDSQVTMMFWYRQQPGQSLTLIATANQGSEATYESGFVIDKFPISRPNLTFSTLTVSNMSPEDSSIYLCSVEAREPTEAFFGQGTRLTVV.

Many counts were recorded for this clonotype. The genes are TRBV12-3 or TRBV12-4 and TRBJ1-1, with 8 bases identical to TRBD1. J was trimmed by 2 bases and V by 5 bases; bases with no gene match: 4. The CDR3 consists of 14 residues. The chain's CDR3 is CASSGDRGNTEAFF. CDR3 nucleotide sequence: TGTGCCAGCAGTGGAGACAGGGGCAACACTGAAGCTTTCTTT.

This clonotype has more than one count but fewer than ten. The chain carries TRBV27 and TRBJ2-3; D gene uncertain. Germline values: CDR1 MNHEY, CDR2 SMNVEV (reference sequence). The CDR3 runs to 17 residues. Trimming left V 2 bases short and J 9 bases short, with 24 bases between. The CDR3 sequence is CASSLRGPSVVFGTQYF. The CDR3, as DNA: TGTGCCAGCAGTTTACGAGGTCCTAGTGTGGTGTTCGGCACGCAGTATTTT.

The chain uses TRBV5-5 and TRBJ1-5; possible D gene TRBD1, 6 bases. Germline-derived CDR1 and CDR2 are SGHKS and YYEKEE (reference sequence). Trimming removed 4 bases from V and 5 bases from J, with 19 bases in between. The CDR3 is 16 residues long. CDR3 nucleotide sequence: TGTGCCAGCAGCCCGTGGGACCAGGGGAGGGATCAGCCCCAGCATTTT. The encoded protein is CASSPWDQGRDQPQHF.

The chain joins TRBV5-1 to TRBJ2-2; D is unclear. The CDR3 consists of 14 residues. CDR1 SGHRS and CDR2 YFSETQ come from the germline V gene. The V and J ends lost 1 base and 0 bases respectively, with 4 bases between them. For the CDR3, the DNA is TGCGCCAGCAGCTTGAGTCCGAACACCGGGGAGCTGTTTTTT. Its protein product is CASSLSPNTGELFF.

This clonotype has more than one count but fewer than ten. CDR3 amino acids: CASQLGQGGAKNIQYF. CDR3 nucleotides: TGTGCCAGCCAATTGGGACAGGGAGGCGCCAAAAACATTCAGTACTTC. The chain links TRBV2 to TRBJ2-4; 9 bases align to TRBD1. Per the germline V gene, CDR1 is SNHLY and CDR2 is FYNNEI. The ends lost 8 bases at V and 1 base at J; junction bases unmatched: 9. This CDR3 spans 16 amino acids.

The genes are TRBV7-3 and TRBJ1-1; a weak D match, TRBD1 (5 bases). V lost 5 bases to trimming and J lost 1 base, with 11 bases between them. This CDR3 is 14 amino acids long. From germline, CDR1 is SGHTA and CDR2 FQGTGA. The CDR3 sequence is CASSRRGGNTEAFF. The DNA for the CDR3 is TGTGCCAGCAGCCGCCGGGGGGGGAACACTGAAGCTTTCTTT.

The V gene is TRBV6-1, the J gene TRBJ2-1; D is unresolved. The CDR3 loop spans 14 amino acids. Germline V gene lookup returns CDR1 MNHNS and CDR2 SASEGT. Trimming cost V 0 bases and J 10 bases, with 13 bases left between them. The CDR3 here is CASSEAGQFREQFF. In DNA, the CDR3 is TGTGCCAGCAGTGAAGCGGGTCAGTTCCGAGAGCAGTTCTTC.

This clonotype was seen at least ten times. The chain joins TRBV12-3 or TRBV12-4 to TRBJ1-6; 10 nucleotides align to TRBD1. There are 14 residues in the CDR3. Trimming removed 5 bases from V and 7 bases from J; junction bases left unmatched: 2. CDR3 coding DNA: TGTGCCAGCAGTCGGACAGGGGGGAATTCACCCCTCCACTTT. Its protein product is CASSRTGGNSPLHF.

There are many counts of this clonotype. The CDR3: CASSQDLGPPDSPNEKLFF. In DNA form, the CDR3 reads TGCGCCAGCAGCCAAGATCTTGGCCCTCCGGACTCGCCAAATGAAAAACTGTTTTTT. The J gene is TRBJ1-4, the V gene TRBV4-3; no reliable D call. The germline gives CDR1 LGHNA, CDR2 YSLEER. V lost 0 bases and J 5 bases, leaving 22 bases between the germline ends. The CDR3 spans 19 residues.

The table lists this clonotype with many counts. The V and J genes are TRBV3-1 and TRBJ2-3; no reliable D call. Germline V lookup: CDR1 LGHDT, CDR2 YNNKEL (reference sequence). The CDR3 is 15 residues long. The germline V and J ends were trimmed by 0 bases and 2 bases, with 9 bases remaining between them. CDR3: CASSQDRRFTDTQYF. In DNA form, the CDR3 reads TGTGCCAGCAGCCAAGATAGAAGGTTCACAGATACGCAGTATTTT.

To note about this clonotype: At one end, the junction sequence differs from germline, possibly due to a read error. The chain's CDR3 is CTSSPRLAISSYNEQFF. CDR3 DNA sequence: TGTACCAGCAGTCCCCGGCTAGCGATAAGCTCCTACAATGAGCAGTTCTTC. V and J are TRBV12-3 or TRBV12-4 and TRBJ2-1; D might be TRBD2 (6 bases). This CDR3 is 17 amino acids long.

The chain joins TRBV9 to TRBJ2-7, with 11 bases fitting TRBD2. With V trimmed by 0 bases and J by 5 bases, 1 base remained unmatched. This CDR3 spans 14 amino acids. Germline CDR1 is SGDLS and CDR2 is YYNGEE. The CDR3 DNA reads as TGTGCCAGCAGCGTAGCTAGCGGGGGGAACGAGCAGTACTTC. Translating it yields CASSVASGGNEQYF.

This clonotype turned up a few times. The chain recombines TRBV18 with TRBJ2-1; 7 bases are a match to TRBD1. J gave up 3 bases and V 3 bases, and 5 bases lay outside the gene matches. The CDR3 loop spans 15 amino acids. Germline CDR1 is KGHSH and CDR2 is LQKENI. This CDR3 reads CASSPVGGGYNEQFF. CDR3 DNA: TGTGCCAGCTCACCGGTAGGGGGCGGCTACAATGAGCAGTTCTTC.

This clonotype was observed a handful of times. V is TRBV18 and J is TRBJ2-5, with a weak D call TRBD1 (5 bases). Germline V gene data show CDR1 as KGHSH and CDR2 as LQKENI. V was shortened by 0 bases and J by 1 base, with 12 bases between the two germline ends. The CDR3 extends over 16 amino acids. CDR3 region: CASSPPVTDVQETQYF. DNA for the CDR3: TGTGCCAGCTCACCACCGGTGACAGACGTCCAAGAGACCCAGTACTTC. Full variable domain (outside the CDR3, taken from reference TRBV18 and TRBJ2-5): NAGVMQNPRHLVRRRGQEARLRCSPMKGHSHVYWYRQLPEEGLKFMVYLQKENIIDESGMPKERFSAEFPKEGPSILRIQQVVRGDSAAYFCASSPPVTDVQETQYFGPGTRLLVL.

A few counts support this clonotype. The V and J genes are TRBV20-1 and TRBJ1-1, with D tentatively TRBD1 (5 bases). Trimming took off 6 bases at V and 6 bases at J, with 17 bases between the two ends. This CDR3 spans 13 amino acids. The V gene's germline CDR1 is DFQATT and CDR2 SNEGSKA (reference sequence). The DNA for the CDR3 is TGCAGTGCCACTAGACAGTCGACCGCTGAAGCTTTCTTT. The encoded protein is CSATRQSTAEAFF.

This clonotype was seen a handful of times. This chain links TRBV3-1 with TRBJ2-7; 9 positions agree with TRBD2. Germline values: CDR1 LGHDT, CDR2 YNNKEL (reference sequence). CDR3 size: 15 residues. V shed 1 base and J 8 bases; nucleotides not matched to a gene: 9. The CDR3 sequence: CASSQAHLAGSKQYF. CDR3 coding DNA: TGTGCCAGCAGCCAAGCCCACCTAGCGGGATCTAAGCAGTACTTC.

The chain links TRBV20-1 to TRBJ2-1; D is unresolved. Germline V gene data show CDR1 as DFQATT and CDR2 as SNEGSKA (reference sequence). The CDR3 extends over 11 amino acids. V was pared by 3 bases and J by 9 bases, with 9 bases between. The CDR3 DNA sequence: TGCAGTGCTAGGGGTATTGGTGAGCAGTTCTTC. The encoded protein is CSARGIGEQFF.